These 2 T cell receptor beta chains were all obtained from the same sample, sequenced in a study of CD8 T cells in cerebrospinal fluid in Alzheimer's disease (dated by TCRdb to 2018 to 2021). The library was built by means of 10x single-cell sequencing. Sequencing instrument: NextSeq 550. TCRdb reprocessed the raw reads; every CDR3 protein sequence is a single record, and DNA is not supplied. The sample's table lists a count of 800 or so distinct CDR3 sequences. 9% to 9.5% of the sample is taken by the ten largest. Sequenced sample: cerebrospinal fluid. The receptors stem from a human donor with Parkinson's disease.

This chain connects TRBV28 to TRBJ1-5. There are 12 residues in the CDR3. From germline, CDR1 is MDHEN and CDR2 SYDVKM. The CDR3 loop reads CATLRTDQPQHF.

This clonotype is labeled large based on frequency. The gene calls are TRBV4-2 and TRBJ2-1. The germline V gene encodes CDR1 LGHNA and CDR2 YNFKEQ. The CDR3 runs 12 residues. The CDR3 reads CASSLLGSEQFF.